This T cell receptor beta chain was identified during a study of control samples from healthy donors and cancer patients. The assay was immunoSEQ multiplex PCR, and TCRdb's table has in-frame clones only and misses some. In the table there are 170,000 or so clones, approximately 95% of which are singletons. This clone appeared once. CDR1 is SGHRS, CDR2 YFSETQ, per germline. This CDR3 is built from 15 residues. V was clipped by 4 bases and J by 7 bases; unmatched bases: 6. Sequencing input: blood. The rearrangement joins TRBV5-1 to TRBJ1-4, with 11 bases aligning to TRBD1. This clonotype was sampled from a man between 18 and 35 years old in good health. The CDR3 nucleotides are TGCGCCAGCAGCCCGGACAGGGGGCGTGGTGAAAAACTGTTTTTT. Amino acid sequence: CASSPDRGRGEKLFF.